This T cell receptor beta chain was recovered during a study of vaccination and CD4 T cells after COVID-19. Looking at the study overall: Overlapping spike peptides of SARS-CoV-2, HCoV-NL63, HCoV-OC43 and HCoV-229E were used, and cells were stimulated with them.

Sequencing of cultured CD4+ T cell DNA used the Oncomine TCR Beta short-read assay. TCRdb re-analysed the PCR reads in MiXCR, keeping a single row per CDR3 protein. Here the sample spans 22,000 or so distinct CDR3 sequences, approximately 29% being singletons. Study conclusions and caveats: Only after vaccination were a median approximately 86% of convalescents' reactive clones seen.

Trimming cost V 5 bases and J 2 bases, with 7 bases left between them. The germline V gene has CDR1 LNHNV and CDR2 YYDKDF (reference sequence). CDR3 length: 13 residues. Worth noting for this clonotype: Antigen specificity is unknown.

Treatment given: approximately 10-day PBMC culture with coronavirus spike peptide pools or control peptides (ViraFEST assay). Antigen-specific T cell expansion with peptide pools preceded TCR sequencing in the ViraFEST approach. The clonotype originates from a human donor with COVID-19. Sequencing used cultured CD4+ T cells from blood. The V call is TRBV15, the J call TRBJ1-3; D not resolved. The CDR3 protein is CATSEQAGNTIYF. The CDR3 DNA reads TGTGCCACCAGCGAACAAGCTGGAAACACCATATATTTT.